This paragraph reports one T cell receptor (beta chain). Sequencing used immunoSEQ multiplex PCR; TCRdb keeps in-frame clones, though not all of them. The sample carries about 270,000 clones, around 86% recorded once. V was shortened by 8 bases and J by 7 bases, with 23 bases between the two germline ends. Germline-derived CDR1 and CDR2 are SNHLY and FYNNEI. The CDR3 extends over 15 amino acids. Participants were aged about 18 to 100 years from 20 to 30 US areas. Donors were grouped by their self-reported clinical history. Recovered status applied to Cohort 3 donors who had two consecutive negative PCRs. It also applied to those with clearance or with symptom resolution. This specimen comes from a study of blood T cell repertoires in COVID-19. The overall study: T cells, B-cell-depleted T cells, or PBMCs supplied cDNA or gDNA.

This chain uses TRBV2 with TRBJ1-1; tentatively, D is TRBD1 (5 bases). The source is a man between 18 and 29 years old who had recovered from COVID-19. The sequenced material came from PBMCs or T cells enriched from blood (not recorded which). The CDR3 protein is CASRPRSQGYGEAFF. The CDR3 region has the DNA TGTGCCAGCCGGCCACGATCCCAGGGTTACGGTGAAGCTTTCTTT.